Listed here are 27 T cell receptor beta chains from one sample, sequenced in a study of control samples from healthy donors and cancer patients. The assay was immunoSEQ multiplex PCR, and TCRdb's table has in-frame clones only and misses some. The sample has approximately 83,000 clones, more than 80% seen once. The sequenced material came from blood. Every receptor here comes from a woman aged 25-40 years in good health.

This CDR3 reads CSASLWDRGLSYNSPLHF. The CDR3 DNA follows: TGCAGTGCTAGTCTTTGGGACAGGGGTCTCTCCTATAATTCACCCCTCCACTTT. The J gene is TRBJ1-6, the V gene TRBV20-1; 10 nucleotides line up with TRBD1. The ends lost 3 bases at V and 0 bases at J; junction bases unmatched: 8. CDR1 is DFQATT, CDR2 SNEGSKA, per germline (reference sequence). This CDR3 spans 18 amino acids.

The CDR3 region is CASSLAGTAYGYTF. In DNA form, the CDR3 reads TGCGCCAGCAGCTTGGCAGGGACAGCCTATGGCTACACCTTC. V gene TRBV5-1 combines with J gene TRBJ1-2; 7 bases are a match to TRBD1. The CDR3 is made up of 14 amino acids. Trimming took 0 bases from V and 4 from J; bases not matched to a gene: 3. Germline-derived CDR1 and CDR2 are SGHRS and YFSETQ.

The chain joins TRBV4-1 to TRBJ2-1, with 8 bases matching TRBD2. The CDR3 contains 16 residues. Germline lookup yields CDR1 MGHRA and CDR2 YSYEKL. V was pared by 0 bases and J by 1 base, with 2 bases of the junction left unmatched. CDR3 nucleotide sequence: TGCGCCAGCAGCCAAGACGGGACTAGGTCCTACAATGAGCAGTTCTTC. Encoded protein: CASSQDGTRSYNEQFF.

V is TRBV30 and J is TRBJ2-7; 7 bases fit TRBD2. The ends lost 5 bases at V and 3 bases at J; junction bases unmatched: 13. Germline assignment: CDR1 GTSNPN and CDR2 SVGIG (reference sequence). This CDR3 comprises 15 residues. CDR3 protein: CAWGGVLKNGYEQYF. In DNA, the CDR3 is TGTGCCTGGGGGGGGGTCCTGAAAAATGGCTACGAGCAGTACTTC.

The chain joins TRBV4-1 to TRBJ2-1, with 15 bases identical to TRBD2. J gave up 8 bases and V 5 bases, and 4 bases lay outside the gene matches. CDR1 is MGHRA, CDR2 YSYEKL, per germline. The CDR3 covers 15 residues. The CDR3 reads CASSDGLAGGDEQFF. Written as DNA, the CDR3 is TGCGCCAGCAGCGACGGACTAGCGGGGGGGGATGAGCAGTTCTTC.

The V call is TRBV28, the J call TRBJ1-2; weak D call: TRBD1 (6 bases). Trimming removed 6 bases from V and 3 bases from J, with 14 bases in between. The CDR3 has 14 residues. In germline, CDR1 is MDHEN, CDR2 SYDVKM. The CDR3 DNA is TGTGCCAGCAGCCTCCCGGGGGCGCACTATGGCTACACCTTC. It specifies CASSLPGAHYGYTF.

This chain joins TRBV3-1 (or the pseudogene TRBV3-2) and TRBJ1-2; the match to TRBD1 covers 12 bases. Germline V gene lookup returns CDR1 LGHDT and CDR2 YNNKEL (reference sequence). Trimming took 1 base from V and 8 from J; bases not matched to a gene: 5. The CDR3 loop spans 15 amino acids. The CDR3 loop is CASSQGGTGGSGYTF. In nucleotides, the CDR3 is TGTGCCAGCAGCCAAGGAGGGACAGGGGGCTCGGGCTACACCTTC.

The rearrangement joins TRBV4-1 to TRBJ2-2; D remains unclear. V lost 1 base, J lost 4 bases, and 19 bases lay in between. CDR3 length: 18 residues. Germline loops: CDR1 MGHRA, CDR2 YSYEKL. CDR3 sequence (DNA): TGCGCCAGCAGCCAAGTAACGGAACGGAAAAAGAGCACCGGGGAGCTGTTTTTT. Translating it yields CASSQVTERKKSTGELFF.

The CDR3 spells CASSLLLAGGWTDTQYF. CDR3 sequence (DNA): TGTGCCAGCAGCCTGTTGCTAGCGGGAGGTTGGACAGATACGCAGTATTTT. The chain is built from TRBV11-3 and TRBJ2-3; 11 bases fit TRBD2. The CDR3 has 17 amino acids. Looked up from germline, CDR1 is SGHNT and CDR2 is YENEEA. Trimming took 5 bases from V and 3 from J; bases not matched to a gene: 10.

The chain employs TRBV19 and TRBJ1-1; perhaps TRBD1 as D (5 bases). The germline gives CDR1 LNHDA, CDR2 SQIVND (reference sequence). This CDR3 has 13 amino acids. The V and J ends lost 5 bases and 11 bases respectively, with 18 bases between them. The CDR3 DNA follows: TGTGCCAGTAGTTTCAGGGAGGCGCGATGGGCTTTCTTT. Amino acid sequence: CASSFREARWAFF.

V gene TRBV12-3 or TRBV12-4 combines with J gene TRBJ2-1, with TRBD2 matching 7 bases. CDR3 length: 10 amino acids. The V and J ends lost 6 bases and 15 bases, in that order; junction bases with no gene match: 5. The CDR3 nucleotides are TGTGCCAGCAGGGGGACTAATTTGTTCTTC. Protein sequence: CASRGTNLFF.

V usage is TRBV13 and J usage is TRBJ2-1; tentatively, D is TRBD1 (6 bases). Per the germline V gene, CDR1 is PRHDT and CDR2 is FYEKMQ (reference sequence). Deletions cut 5 bases from V and 4 bases from J, with 12 bases between. The CDR3 is 14 residues long. The CDR3 loop is CASSGTGQYNEQFF. For the CDR3, the DNA is TGTGCCAGCAGCGGGACGGGACAATACAATGAGCAGTTCTTC.

This clone was counted only a few times. The rearrangement uses TRBV27 and TRBJ2-7; D ambiguous. Germline CDR1 is MNHEY and CDR2 is SMNVEV (reference sequence). Trimming left V 5 bases short and J 3 bases short, with 17 bases between. The CDR3 totals 15 residues. This chain's CDR3 is CASSPGPSTIYEQYF. The CDR3 region has the DNA TGTGCCAGCAGTCCCGGACCAAGCACCATCTACGAGCAGTACTTC.

The genes are TRBV6-6 and TRBJ1-2, with TRBD1 as a possible D gene (5 bases). V shed 7 bases and J shed 8 bases, with 23 bases lying between them. CDR1 and CDR2 (germline): MNHNY, SVGAGI (reference sequence). This CDR3 spans 15 amino acids. The CDR3: CASIVGAEAVGGYTF. CDR3 bases: TGTGCCAGCATAGTTGGGGCGGAAGCGGTGGGGGGCTACACCTTC.

This rearrangement joins TRBV5-1 to TRBJ1-3; D might be TRBD1 (5 bases). V lost 8 bases to trimming and J lost 0 bases, with 15 bases between them. Germline assignment: CDR1 SGHRS and CDR2 YFSETQ. The CDR3 has 15 residues. CDR3 nucleotides: TGCGCCAGTTCGGGTCAGGGAAGCTCTGGAAACACCATATATTTT. Translated, it gives CASSGQGSSGNTIYF.

The chain combines TRBV18 with TRBJ1-1, with 8 bases that match TRBD1. The junction had 2 bases not matched to a gene; V was cut back by 3 bases and J by 2 bases. Germline CDR1 reads KGHSH; CDR2 reads LQKENI. The CDR3 runs to 14 residues. The CDR3 loop reads CASSPGQANTEAFF. The CDR3 DNA sequence: TGTGCCAGCTCACCGGGACAGGCAAACACTGAAGCTTTCTTT.

This chain connects TRBV24-1 to TRBJ2-1; D is possibly TRBD2 (7 bases). CDR3 size: 14 residues. Per the germline V gene, CDR1 is KGHDR and CDR2 is SFDVKD. The ends were cut back, 9 bases at V and 4 bases at J, with 15 bases in the middle. The CDR3, as DNA: TGTGCCACCGGTCGAGGGGGGGAATACAATGAGCAGTTCTTC. It is translated as CATGRGGEYNEQFF.

CDR3 nucleotide sequence: TGTGCCAGCAGTGGAGGGGGAGGGCCAAACGGGGAGCTGTTTTTT. Translation: CASSGGGGPNGELFF. The V gene is TRBV2, the J gene TRBJ2-2; D possibly corresponds to TRBD2 (7 bases). The CDR3 is made up of 15 amino acids. Germline CDR1 is SNHLY and CDR2 is FYNNEI. V was cut by 4 bases and J by 7 bases, with 16 bases left in between. The full variable domain, its missing parts supplied by reference TRBV2 and TRBJ2-2, is EPEVTQTPSHQVTQMGQEVILRCVPISNHLYFYWYRQILGQKVEFLVSFYNNEISEKSEIFDDQFSVERPDGSNFTLKIRSTKLEDSAMYFCASSGGGGPNGELFFGEGSRLTVL.

The chain employs TRBV6-5 and TRBJ1-1; 7 bases agree with TRBD1. The V gene's germline CDR1 is MNHEY and CDR2 SVGAGI. V was clipped by 2 bases and J by 14 bases; unmatched bases: 17. CDR3 length: 15 amino acids. The CDR3 here is CASSYISRDSSRVFF. The DNA of the CDR3 is TGTGCCAGCAGTTACATCAGTAGGGACAGCAGTAGGGTGTTCTTT.

This sequence joins TRBV6-5 and TRBJ2-2, with 13 bases matching TRBD2. Germline V gives CDR1 MNHEY, CDR2 SVGAGI. The V and J ends lost 8 bases and 7 bases, in that order; junction bases with no gene match: 7. The CDR3 covers 15 residues. The DNA for the CDR3 is TGTGCCAGCGGGGGACTAGCGGGATTGATCGGGGAGCTGTTTTTT. Amino acid sequence: CASGGLAGLIGELFF.

This rearrangement joins TRBV4-1 to TRBJ1-2, with 8 positions matching TRBD1. J lost 7 bases, V lost 0 bases, and 4 bases had no gene match. Germline loops: CDR1 MGHRA, CDR2 YSYEKL. CDR3 length: 14 residues. Here the CDR3 DNA reads TGCGCCAGCAGCCAAGATCCTACAGGGGGTGGCTACACCTTC. Translating gives CASSQDPTGGGYTF.

The rearrangement links TRBV11-2 to TRBJ2-7; weak D call: TRBD2 (6 bases). This CDR3 contains 14 residues. Trimming cost V 5 bases and J 2 bases, with 13 bases left between them. The V gene's germline CDR1 is SGHAT and CDR2 FQNNGV. CDR3: CASSPSGGTYEQYF. The CDR3 bases are TGTGCCAGCAGCCCATCAGGAGGGACCTACGAGCAGTACTTC.

The chain combines TRBV6-5 with TRBJ2-1, with D perhaps matching TRBD2 (6 bases). Germline V lookup: CDR1 MNHEY, CDR2 SVGAGI. The CDR3 loop spans 15 amino acids. V was trimmed by 4 bases and J by 0 bases, leaving 10 bases between them. For the CDR3, the DNA is TGTGCCAGCAGTTGGGAGCGGGCCTCCTACAATGAGCAGTTCTTC. It yields the protein CASSWERASYNEQFF.

V usage is TRBV14 and J usage is TRBJ2-1, with 10 bases aligning to TRBD2. Germline V lookup: CDR1 SGHDN, CDR2 FVKESK. The CDR3 loop spans 16 amino acids. The V gene end was trimmed by 0 bases and the J gene end by 10 bases; junction bases not matched to a gene: 9. The CDR3 bases are TGTGCCAGCAGCCAAGAGTTGATAGCGGGAGGCAGGGAGCAGTTCTTC. This gives the protein CASSQELIAGGREQFF.

The V call is TRBV30, the J call TRBJ2-7; 8 bases map to TRBD1. The V gene end was trimmed by 3 bases and the J gene end by 4 bases; junction bases not matched to a gene: 8. The V gene's germline CDR1 is GTSNPN and CDR2 SVGIG (reference sequence). The CDR3 length is 14 residues. The CDR3 spells CAWRKQGVSYEQYF. The CDR3, as DNA: TGTGCCTGGAGGAAACAGGGGGTTTCGTACGAGCAGTACTTC.

In this sample, this clone turned up a few times. This sequence joins TRBV3-1 (or the pseudogene TRBV3-2) and TRBJ2-5; D unresolved. Germline values: CDR1 LGHDT, CDR2 YNNKEL (reference sequence). This CDR3 region has 10 residues. The V gene lost 0 bases and the J gene lost 7 bases, with 0 bases spanning the gap. DNA for the CDR3: TGTGCCAGCAGCCAAGAGACCCAGTACTTC. Amino acids: CASSQETQYF.

The chain carries TRBV12-2 and TRBJ2-1. TRBV12-2 represents a pseudogene. This CDR3 spans 11 amino acids. CDR3 DNA sequence: TGTGCAAGTCGCCAGCACAATGAGCAGTTCTTC. It encodes CASRQHNEQFF.